This paragraph reports one T cell receptor (beta chain). The clone's antigen remains unknown. One base away there is no much larger clone; base qualities are not given. Participants in the prospective study were aged roughly 18 to 100 years, lived in over 20 United States geographic areas, and enrolled through a virtual design. Cohort assignment in the prospective study relied on participant-reported clinical history from a screening survey and a study questionnaire. Exposed participants had been in contact with someone with a PCR-confirmed or clinician-diagnosed COVID-19 case within 2 weeks of study entry. Mobile phlebotomists in the prospective study collected whole blood, serum and a nasopharyngeal or oropharyngeal swab from every participant. Participants in the prospective study had the option to provide additional blood draws and questionnaires over a 2-month period. Blood samples from the prospective study were shipped frozen or at room temperature prior to DNA extraction.

V loses 4 bases of germline sequence and J loses 2 bases, and the interval between the two ends is 10 bases. The CDR3 has 14 amino acids, counting the end cysteine and phenylalanine. Only the CDR3 part of the read is kept: 42 bases, read in frame from the first base. The germline V gene supplies CDR1 SGHRS and CDR2 YFSETQ. The data derive from a study of blood T cell repertoires in COVID-19 (dated by TCRdb to about 2020). A note on the overall study: Collaborator samples came from the United States, Italy and Spain and covered acute and convalescent phases of COVID-19. Deeply sampled blood TCRbeta repertoires from subjects exposed to, actively infected with, or recovered from COVID-19 were included in the dataset. The material from the prospective study consisted of cDNA or gDNA derived from T cells, B-cell-depleted T cells, or PBMCs. A de-identified subject ID, COVID-19 status, age in years and sex were almost always included in the sample metadata. The samples were drawn from the first 160 participants of the ongoing ImmuneRACE study and from 950 to 1,500 subjects provided by 6 global collaborators. The repertoires were released in a freely available public database intended as a resource for research on the immune response to SARS-CoV-2. Where available, HLA class I and class II types were taken from metadata supplied by the sample provider and were not determined by assay-based typing. General conclusions and limits of the study: Clinical and demographic metadata were provided uncurated, with the amount varying by source and participant.

TCRbeta CDR3 regions were amplified from genomic DNA using the immunoSEQ Assay, a bias-controlled multiplex PCR. Under the source paper's analysis protocol: The number of nucleated cells in each sample was estimated from the amplification of reference gene primers within the assay. To quantify the absolute abundance of each unique TCRbeta CDR3 rearrangement, sequence reads were collapsed and filtered. For each sample, productive Simpson clonality was calculated as the square root of Simpson's diversity index over productive rearrangements. TCRdb took over this immuneACCESS table, retaining in-frame rearrangements with V and J assigned. Such tables are incomplete; in checked studies, under half of the missing clones stem from an unresolved V gene, and the remainder is unexplained. V, J and clone size are those of that table, while D and trimming were read from the DNA. For this sample there are 200,000 to 250,000 clones; over 80% appear just once. Of the sample, around 3.8% is held by the ten largest clones.

The sequence came from a woman aged 25 to 39 who had been exposed to COVID-19. The specimen sequenced was PBMCs or T cells enriched from blood (not recorded which). The chain is made from TRBV5-1 and TRBJ2-1, with the D gene not confidently named. At the DNA level, the sequence is TGCGCCAGCAGCCCGAGTACCCCCTACAATGAGCAGTTCTTC. This is translated as CASSPSTPYNEQFF.